This note documents a single TCR beta chain sequence. No antigen is known for it. Single viable CD3+CD4+CD8-CD45RO+ cells were sorted as the memory CD4+ T cells. The germline V gene has CDR1 MNHNS and CDR2 SASEGT. Trimming removed 0 bases at V and 9 bases at J, with 15 bases between. There are 15 residues in the CDR3. The data originate from a study of memory CD4+ T cells and cytomegalovirus serostatus. At the level of the study: Of the healthy Belgian adults, nine or ten were CMV seropositive and around 22 seronegative.

Findings of the study overall: Each of 67 CMV-associated TCRbeta sequences occurred in one to five individuals. A US-trained random forest predicted CMV serostatus with median AUC around 0.9.

In the authors' methods: After removing out-of-frame reads, over 2 million distinct TCRbeta sequences remained. Generated by immunoSEQ multiplex PCR, the TCRdb table keeps only in-frame clones and is missing some. The V and J calls and clone size were taken over from that table, and D and trimming were inferred from the DNA. Seen here are 55,000 to 80,000 clones, 76% observed once, and the top ten hold roughly 4.4%. This receptor was taken from an adult in good health and CMV-seropositive. Sequencing was carried out using memory CD4+ T cells from blood. V gene TRBV6-1 combines with J gene TRBJ2-4, with D perhaps matching TRBD2 (5 bases). The CDR3 DNA sequence: TGTGCCAGCAGTGAAGCCTCGGTCCGGGGAACCATTCAGTACTTC. Its translation: CASSEASVRGTIQYF.